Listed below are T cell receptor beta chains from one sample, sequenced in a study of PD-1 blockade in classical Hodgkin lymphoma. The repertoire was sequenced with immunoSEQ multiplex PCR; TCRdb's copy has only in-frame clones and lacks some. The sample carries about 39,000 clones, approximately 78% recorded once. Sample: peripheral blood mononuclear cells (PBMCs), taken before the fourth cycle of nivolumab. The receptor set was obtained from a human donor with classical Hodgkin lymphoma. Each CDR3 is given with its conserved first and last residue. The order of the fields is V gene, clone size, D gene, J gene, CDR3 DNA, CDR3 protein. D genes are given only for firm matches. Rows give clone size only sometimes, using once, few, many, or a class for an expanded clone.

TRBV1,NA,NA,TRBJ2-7,TGCACCAGCAGCCAAGAAAAAGATCAGCAGTACTTC,CTSSQEKDQQYF
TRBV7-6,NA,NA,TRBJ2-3,TGTGCCAGCAGTAGAAACAGGGATCGCACAGATACGCAGTATTTT,CASSRNRDRTDTQYF
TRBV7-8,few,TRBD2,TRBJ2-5,TGTGCCAGCAGCTTTGGTAGCGGGGGGCCGGAGACCCAGTACTTC,CASSFGSGGPETQYF
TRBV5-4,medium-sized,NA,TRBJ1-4,TGTGCCAGCAGCTACACAGGAAATGAAAAACTGTTTTTT,CASSYTGNEKLFF
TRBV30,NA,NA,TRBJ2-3,TGTGCCTGGATGGGCAGGGAAAGCACAGATACGCAGTATTTT,CAWMGRESTDTQYF
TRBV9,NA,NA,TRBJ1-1,TGTGCCAGCAGCCTCGGGGGGAGGACAGAAGCTTTCTTT,CASSLGGRTEAFF
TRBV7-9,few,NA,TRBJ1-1,TGTGCCAGCAGCTTAACGGGGGCTTTCTTT,CASSLTGAFF
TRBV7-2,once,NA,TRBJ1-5,TGTGCCAGCAGCAGATGGGGCAGCGGGGAGACTCAGCCCCAGCATTTT,CASSRWGSGETQPQHF
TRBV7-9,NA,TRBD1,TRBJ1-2,TGTGCCAGCAGCCTAAAATCGACAGGGGGATTGAGTGGCTACACCTTC,CASSLKSTGGLSGYTF
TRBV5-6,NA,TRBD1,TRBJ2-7,TGTGCCAGCAGCCCACAGGGGTCCACCTACGAGCAGTACTTC,CASSPQGSTYEQYF
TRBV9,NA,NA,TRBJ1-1,TGTGCCAGCAGCCCATCAGGTTTCACTGAAGCTTTCTTT,CASSPSGFTEAFF
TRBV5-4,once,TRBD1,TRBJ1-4,TGTGCCAGCAGCTCCGGGACAGGGGCCGAAAAACTGTTTTTT,CASSSGTGAEKLFF
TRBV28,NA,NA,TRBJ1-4,TGTGCCAGCAGTTTACCCCAGGCCAATGAAAAACTGTTTTTT,CASSLPQANEKLFF
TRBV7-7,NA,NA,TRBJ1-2,TGTGCGTCGACGGGTGGGGGGATAGACTATGGCTACACCTTC,CASTGGGIDYGYTF
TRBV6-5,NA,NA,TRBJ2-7,TGTGCCAGCAGTTACTCGGCAGCCAGATACGAGCAGTACTTC,CASSYSAARYEQYF
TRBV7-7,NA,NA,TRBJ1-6,TGTGCTAGCAGCCATCCTAAGGACCTTTGTTGGGATTCACCCCTCCACTTT,CASSHPKDLCWDSPLHF
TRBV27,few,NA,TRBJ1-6,TGTGCCAGCAGTTTATCGAGAGGGGTCAATTCACCCCTCCACTTT,CASSLSRGVNSPLHF
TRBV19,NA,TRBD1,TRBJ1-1,TGTGCCAGTAGTTATTCCAGGGGGCCGTACGGCACTGAAGCTTTCTTT,CASSYSRGPYGTEAFF
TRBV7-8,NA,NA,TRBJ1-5,TGTGCCAGCAGTTTTACCGGGGGGGGCCAGCCCCAGCATTTT,CASSFTGGGQPQHF
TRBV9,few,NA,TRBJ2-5,TGTGCCAGCAGCGTGTCAGTGGGAGAGGGGTCAGAGACCCAGTACTTC,CASSVSVGEGSETQYF
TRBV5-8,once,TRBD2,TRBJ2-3,TGTGCCAGCAGCCCCAGTCTGGAGCGGGGGAGGGATACGCAGTATTTT,CASSPSLERGRDTQYF
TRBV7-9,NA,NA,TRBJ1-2,TGTGCCAGCAGCTTAGGGCGGTCGGGCTACACCTTC,CASSLGRSGYTF
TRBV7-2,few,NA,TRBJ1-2,TGTGCCAGCAGCTCCGCCGGGGCGTTCTACACCTTC,CASSSAGAFYTF
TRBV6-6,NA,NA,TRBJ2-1,TGTGCCAGCAGTTTCTACAGGAGCTTCAATGAGCAGTTCTTC,CASSFYRSFNEQFF
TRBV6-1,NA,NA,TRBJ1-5,TGTGCCAGCACCCCAGGGCGGGGCAATCAGCCCCAGCATTTT,CASTPGRGNQPQHF
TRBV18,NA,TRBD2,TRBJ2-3,TGTGCCAGCTCCCCTATAGCGGGGAAGCGCACAGATACGCAGTATTTT,CASSPIAGKRTDTQYF
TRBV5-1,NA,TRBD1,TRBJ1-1,TGCGCCAGCAGCTTGGAAGGGGGCTCTGAAGCTTTCTTT,CASSLEGGSEAFF
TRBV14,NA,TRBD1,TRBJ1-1,TGTGCCAGCAGCCGACAGGGGAACACTGAAGCTTTCTTT,CASSRQGNTEAFF
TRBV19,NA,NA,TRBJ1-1,TGTGCCAGTAGTGCCCAAGGGGGGGCGACAACTGAAGCTTTCTTT,CASSAQGGATTEAFF
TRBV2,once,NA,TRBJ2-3,TGTGCCAGCGTGTATTTCTTCTCTAGCACAGATACGCAGTATTTT,CASVYFFSSTDTQYF
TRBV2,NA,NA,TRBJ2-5,TGTGCCAGCGGAGGGGACGTCGAGACCCAGTACTTC,CASGGDVETQYF
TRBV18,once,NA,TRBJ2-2,TGTGCCAGCTCACCACCAGGCAGACCGAACACCGGGGAGCTGTTTTTT,CASSPPGRPNTGELFF
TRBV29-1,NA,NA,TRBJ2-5,TGCAGCGTTCAAGGGGGGAATAAAGAGACCCAGTACTTC,CSVQGGNKETQYF
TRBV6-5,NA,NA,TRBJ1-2,TGTGCCAGCAGTTACGGATCACAGCCTAACTATGGCTACACCTTC,CASSYGSQPNYGYTF
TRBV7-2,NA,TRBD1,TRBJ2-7,TGTGCCAGCAGCCGGGACAGGGGACCCTACGAGCAGTACTTC,CASSRDRGPYEQYF
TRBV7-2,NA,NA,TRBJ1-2,TGTGCCAGCAGCAACACACAGGGAGCTGTTGGTGGCTACACCTTC,CASSNTQGAVGGYTF
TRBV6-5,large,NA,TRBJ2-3,TGTGCCAGCAGTCCCGGGACCCCGGCGGATACGCAGTATTTT,CASSPGTPADTQYF
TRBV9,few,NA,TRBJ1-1,TGTGCCAGCAGCGTACAGGGGAGTAACACTGAAGCTTTCTTT,CASSVQGSNTEAFF
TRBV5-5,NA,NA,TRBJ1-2,TGTGCCAGCCGATCGGGGGGCCGATCAACTAACTATGGCTACACCTTC,CASRSGGRSTNYGYTF
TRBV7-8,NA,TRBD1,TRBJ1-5,TGTGCCAGCAGCCAAGGGACAGTTGGGGATCAGCCCCAGCATTTT,CASSQGTVGDQPQHF
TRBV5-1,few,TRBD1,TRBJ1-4,TGCGCCAGCAGATCTGGGACAGCTCCATACGAAAAACTGTTTTTT,CASRSGTAPYEKLFF
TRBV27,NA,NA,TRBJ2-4,TGTGCCAGCAGGACTAACCTAGCCAAAAACATTCAGTACTTC,CASRTNLAKNIQYF
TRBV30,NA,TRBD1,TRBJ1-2,TGTGCCTGGAGTCTTCCGGACAGGGAAGGTGGCTACACCTTC,CAWSLPDREGGYTF
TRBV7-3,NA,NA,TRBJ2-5,TGTGCCAGCAGCAGCGACAGACAAGAGACCCAGTACTTC,CASSSDRQETQYF
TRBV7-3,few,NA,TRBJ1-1,TGTGCCAGCAGCTTAGGAATGGGGAACACTGAAGCTTTCTTT,CASSLGMGNTEAFF
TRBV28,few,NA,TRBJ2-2,TGTGCCAGCAGTTTCACCACCAACACCGGGGAGCTGTTTTTT,CASSFTTNTGELFF
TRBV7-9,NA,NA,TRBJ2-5,TGTGCCAGCAGCTTAGCGGGGGGCCTTCTGAGAAACCAGTACTTC,CASSLAGGLLRNQYF
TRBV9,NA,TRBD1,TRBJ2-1,TGTGCCAGCAGCGCAGAACCGACAGGGTATAGAGGGGTCAATGAGCAGTTCTTC,CASSAEPTGYRGVNEQFF
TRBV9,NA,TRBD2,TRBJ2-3,TGTGCCAGCAGCTTAAGACTAGCGCGCTTACCCTGGGCAGATACGCAGTATTTT,CASSLRLARLPWADTQYF
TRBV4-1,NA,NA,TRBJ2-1,TGTGCCAGCAGCCAAGCACTCTACAGGGACGAGCAGTTCTTC,CASSQALYRDEQFF
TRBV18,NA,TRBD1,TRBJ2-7,TGTGCCAGCTCACCACCGGGACAGGGTTCACACGAGCAGTACTTC,CASSPPGQGSHEQYF